The clone carrying this T cell receptor (beta chain) was recorded a few times. MiXCR was used by TCRdb to re-call the PCR reads. In the table there are over 10,000 clones, 25% to 40% of which are singletons. This sample was included in a study of metastatic and nonmetastatic thyroid tumors. Thyroid surgery was preceded by no treatment in any patient. The sequenced sample consisted of tumor tissue. The origin of this receptor is a male donor with papillary thyroid cancer or a benign thyroid nodule (not recorded which). Some clones in this sample may be carry-over from other donors' samples.

The CDR3 region is CASSLTYRDEQYF. CDR3 sequence (DNA): TGCGCCAGCAGCTTGACCTACAGGGACGAGCAGTACTTC. The chain links TRBV5-1 to TRBJ2-7, with D possibly being TRBD1 (6 bases). The CDR3 spans 13 residues. Germline CDR1 SGHRS, CDR2 YFSETQ. The ends were cut back, 1 base at V and 5 bases at J, with 10 bases in the middle.